Sequencing of this T cell receptor beta chain was carried out in a study of tumor-infiltrating lymphocytes in primary liver carcinoma. Study-wide background: Patients were men and women aged 30 to 69 years.

cDNA specific to TCR beta was made from around 530 ng of total RNA, with a constant-region primer employed for priming. TCR beta libraries came from three nested multiplex PCR rounds using slightly modified ARM-PCR. TCRdb ran MiXCR on the multiplex PCR reads and lists one entry per CDR3 protein. The table lists under 45,000 distinct CDR3 sequences, 70% to 85% of them singletons. Co-extraction of both nucleic acids (RNA and DNA) used roughly 19-33 mg of unsorted bulk tissue. The patients had histopathologically diagnosed primary liver carcinoma, and their disease was treated by surgical resection. The sequencing input was liver tumor tissue from sampling region 4. Subset: tumor region T4, right-lateral pole. The TCR originated in a man aged 40-49 years with primary liver carcinoma and hepatitis B virus infection.

The DNA for the CDR3 is TGTGCCAGCAGCCAAGGAAAGGGAGTGAGTTCGCCCCTCCACTTT. The encoded protein is CASSQGKGVSSPLHF. The J gene is TRBJ1-6, the V gene TRBV11-2; the D is unclear. Germline CDR1 and CDR2: SGHAT and FQNNGV. Trimming cost V 5 bases and J 13 bases, with 21 bases left between them. The CDR3 is made up of 15 amino acids.